Each of the 19 T cell receptor beta chains below was sequenced from the same sample in a study of CD8+ T cells in alopecia areata. Sample treatment: oral pan-JAK inhibitor, 5-10 mg twice daily. Reverse transcription of extracted RNA yielded cDNA, which provided the sequencing template. Here immunoSEQ multiplex PCR was the method, and the copy in TCRdb shows in-frame clones only, minus some. The repertoire holds around 150,000 clones, with approximately 65% as singletons. The sequenced sample was CD4+ T cells sorted from blood, obtained at week 4, from a patient treated with tofacitinib. The receptors derive from a human donor with alopecia areata.

V is TRBV20-1 and J is TRBJ1-4; D remains ambiguous. Germline CDR1 DFQATT, CDR2 SNEGSKA (reference sequence). The CDR3 covers 11 residues. V lost 4 bases and J lost 5, with 5 bases in between. This CDR3 reads CSAILNEKLFF. CDR3 bases: TGCAGTGCTATTCTGAATGAAAAACTGTTTTTT.

V usage is TRBV30 and J usage is TRBJ1-1, with a possible D match to TRBD1 (5 bases). The CDR3 is 13 amino acids. Germline-derived CDR1 and CDR2 are GTSNPN and SVGIG (reference sequence). The ends were cut back, 5 bases at V and 0 bases at J, with 10 bases in the middle. The CDR3 DNA reads TGTGCCTGGGCGTGGGGCCTGAACACTGAAGCTTTCTTT. It codes for CAWAWGLNTEAFF.

The chain uses TRBV29-1 and TRBJ2-3; weak D call: TRBD1 (5 bases). CDR1 and CDR2 from the germline V gene are SQVTM and ANQGSEA. Trimming took off 8 bases at V and 6 bases at J, with 15 bases between the two ends. The CDR3 length is 12 residues. The CDR3 reads CSPQGADDTQYF. The CDR3 DNA sequence: TGCAGCCCTCAAGGGGCAGACGATACGCAGTATTTT.

The chain uses TRBV29-1 and TRBJ2-6; tentatively, D is TRBD1 (6 bases). The CDR3 spans 14 residues. The germline gives CDR1 SQVTM, CDR2 ANQGSEA. Trimming stripped 5 bases from V and 2 bases from J, with 10 bases between. The CDR3: CSVIDRPGANVLTF. CDR3 in DNA: TGCAGCGTTATCGACAGGCCTGGGGCCAACGTCCTGACTTTC. The whole variable domain, remainder taken from reference TRBV29-1 and TRBJ2-6, is SAVISQKPSRDICQRGTSLTIQCQVDSQVTMMFWYRQQPGQSLTLIATANQGSEATYESGFVIDKFPISRPNLTFSTLTVSNMSPEDSSIYLCSVIDRPGANVLTFGAGSRLTVL.

The J gene is TRBJ1-2, the V gene TRBV15; perhaps TRBD1 as D (6 bases). Germline CDR1 reads LNHNV; CDR2 reads YYDKDF (reference sequence). The CDR3 length is 13 residues. V was trimmed by 1 base and J by 8 bases, leaving 11 bases between them. CDR3 in amino acids: CATSRVLGGGYTF. The CDR3 bases are TGTGCCACCAGCAGAGTACTAGGGGGAGGCTACACCTTC.

This clone was counted a few times. The CDR3 nucleotides read TGTGCCAGCACCACGGGACAGGGTCAACCCGGGGAGCTGTTTTTT. This translates into CASTTGQGQPGELFF. This chain links TRBV27 with TRBJ2-2, with 9 bases that match TRBD1. Trimming removed 7 bases from V and 6 bases from J; junction bases left unmatched: 9. Looked up from germline, CDR1 is MNHEY and CDR2 is SMNVEV (reference sequence). CDR3 length: 15 residues.

This clone has more than one count but fewer than ten. V and J are TRBV9 and TRBJ1-2; 9 bases are a match to TRBD1. This CDR3 is 15 amino acids long. V was clipped by 2 bases and J by 2 bases; unmatched bases: 4. The germline V gene has CDR1 SGDLS and CDR2 YYNGEE. Written as DNA, the CDR3 is TGTGCCAGCAGCGTGTTCGACAGGGGGAACTATGGCTACACCTTC. Protein sequence: CASSVFDRGNYGYTF. Full variable domain (remainder filled in from reference TRBV9 and TRBJ1-2): DSGVTQTPKHLITATGQRVTLRCSPRSGDLSVYWYQQSLDQGLQFLIQYYNGEERAKGNILERFSAQQFPDLHSELNLSSLELGDSALYFCASSVFDRGNYGYTFGSGTRLTVV.

In this sample, this clone turned up a few times. Other DNA sequences in this specimen translate into the identical CDR3. V usage is TRBV7-3 and J usage is TRBJ2-2; 7 bases line up with TRBD1. This CDR3 comprises 15 residues. The ends lost 2 bases at V and 0 bases at J; junction bases unmatched: 0. Germline loops: CDR1 SGHTA, CDR2 FQGTGA. The CDR3, as DNA: TGTGCCAGCAGCTTACAGGGGGCGAACACCGGGGAGCTGTTTTTT. Translating gives CASSLQGANTGELFF.

The chain joins TRBV2 to TRBJ2-5; D is undetermined. CDR3 length: 12 residues. Germline V gene lookup returns CDR1 SNHLY and CDR2 FYNNEI. Trimming took 6 bases from V and 5 from J, leaving 10 bases between them. This CDR3 is CASRESTETQYF. The CDR3 nucleotides read TGTGCCAGCAGGGAGAGTACGGAGACCCAGTACTTC.

The chain recombines TRBV4-3 with TRBJ1-1; no firm D call. This CDR3 is built from 14 residues. Germline V gene sequence: CDR1 LGHNA, CDR2 YSLEER. The V and J ends lost 2 bases and 1 base respectively, with 8 bases between them. The DNA of the CDR3 is TGCGCCAGCAGCCAATCACACAAGAACACTGAAGCTTTCTTT. Amino acid sequence: CASSQSHKNTEAFF.

This clone was detected a few times. The chain joins TRBV5-4 to TRBJ1-6; TRBD1 matches at 9 bases. Germline values: CDR1 SGHNT, CDR2 YYREEE (reference sequence). Germline trimming cut 10 bases from V and 9 bases from J; bases unmatched to any gene: 5. The CDR3 runs 12 residues. CDR3 residues: CALGQGGSPLHF. The CDR3 DNA is TGTGCCCTGGGACAGGGAGGTTCACCCCTCCACTTT.

The chain employs TRBV11-2 and TRBJ2-3; D unclear. Per germline, CDR1 SGHAT and CDR2 FQNNGV. The CDR3 extends over 11 amino acids. V was shortened by 8 bases and J by 2 bases, with 5 bases between the two germline ends. The CDR3 loop is CASGYTDTQYF. CDR3 sequence (DNA): TGTGCCAGCGGATACACAGATACGCAGTATTTT.

The V gene is TRBV6-5, the J gene TRBJ1-2; 8 nucleotides match TRBD1. The CDR3 loop spans 14 amino acids. Germline CDR1 MNHEY, CDR2 SVGAGI. Trimming took 4 bases from V and 7 from J; bases not matched to a gene: 8. The CDR3 region has the DNA TGTGCCAGCAGTTCCAGGACAGGGAGAGGTGGCTACACCTTC. This sequence encodes CASSSRTGRGGYTF.

The rearrangement uses TRBV30 and TRBJ1-2; TRBD1 might be the D (6 bases). Germline V gives CDR1 GTSNPN, CDR2 SVGIG (reference sequence). The CDR3 totals 14 residues. Trimming pared 4 bases from V and 2 bases from J, leaving 14 bases between. CDR3 nucleotides: TGTGCCTGGAACGGTGACAGGCAGAACTATGGCTACACCTTC. Translating it yields CAWNGDRQNYGYTF.

The gene calls are TRBV30 and TRBJ1-1; maybe TRBD1 (6 bases). The CDR3 contains 14 residues. Germline V CDR1 and CDR2: GTSNPN, SVGIG (reference sequence). Trimming took 5 bases from V and 3 from J, leaving 16 bases between them. CDR3 sequence reads: CAWSHQGGDTEAFF. The CDR3 nucleotides read TGTGCCTGGTCGCACCAAGGGGGGGACACTGAAGCTTTCTTT.

This clone has just one count. The junction shows a germline mismatch at one end, possibly a read error. The V and J genes are TRBV7-7 and TRBJ2-5, with D possibly being TRBD2 (6 bases). Per germline, CDR1 SSHAT and CDR2 FNYEAQ (reference sequence). The CDR3 runs to 14 residues. The CDR3 sequence is CASSLGRGRETQYF. Here the CDR3 DNA reads TGTGCTAGCAGCTTAGGGCGGGGCCGGGAGACCCAGTACTTC.

The rearrangement uses TRBV6-5 and TRBJ1-2; D ambiguous. Trimming shortened V by 0 bases and J by 4 bases, and 12 bases separated the two germline ends. This CDR3 is 15 amino acids long. Germline V gene lookup returns CDR1 MNHEY and CDR2 SVGAGI. The CDR3 region has the DNA TGTGCCAGCAGTTACTCGGGCGGCGGCCTCTATGGCTACACCTTC. Translation: CASSYSGGGLYGYTF.

The J gene is TRBJ2-5, the V gene TRBV27; 11 bases agree with TRBD2. Germline V gene data show CDR1 as MNHEY and CDR2 as SMNVEV (reference sequence). This CDR3 has 16 residues. The V gene end was trimmed by 5 bases and the J gene end by 1 base; junction bases not matched to a gene: 6. As DNA, the CDR3 is TGTGCCAGCAGTCCCCTTGGACTAGCGGGCCAAGAGACCCAGTACTTC. It yields the protein CASSPLGLAGQETQYF.

The V and J genes are TRBV6-5 and TRBJ2-2; D not resolved. V gave up 0 bases and J gave up 1 base, with 9 bases separating them. CDR3 length: 16 amino acids. The germline CDR1 and CDR2 sequences are MNHEY and SVGAGI. The CDR3 sequence: CASSYSALLNTGELFF. The CDR3 DNA is TGTGCCAGCAGTTACTCGGCCCTTCTGAACACCGGGGAGCTGTTTTTT.